This T cell receptor (beta chain) was sequenced in a study of cytomegalovirus exposure and HLA in healthy donors. With regard to this clone: Its antigen is still unknown.

Amplification used 60 Vbeta primers and 13 Jbeta primers. Clones were read by immunoSEQ multiplex PCR, and TCRdb kept only the in-frame ones, dropping some. The sample contains 65,000 to 80,000 clones, 70% to 80% of which appear only once. Study conclusions and caveats: Earlier analysis found most TCR beta V segments productive about 87% or about 30% of the time. A later analysis, which compared TCR beta chains of equal frequency, found the HLA-associated ones more clonally expanded. Overall, around 160 TCR beta chains were annotated as cytomegalovirus-associated. Common viral pathogens (according to a later analysis) appeared linked to several of the most significant clusters.

V gave up 3 bases and J gave up 5 bases; unmatched junction bases: 7. From germline, CDR1 is LNHNV and CDR2 YYDKDF (reference sequence). The CDR3 loop spans 15 amino acids. The chain has TRBV15 and TRBJ2-5; 9 bases agree with TRBD1. This TCR was sampled from a man between 35 and 55 years old in good health and CMV-seropositive. The specimen was PBMCs. Here the CDR3 DNA reads TGTGCCACCAGCAGGATTAGACAGGGGGGGGAGACCCAGTACTTC. It translates to CATSRIRQGGETQYF.